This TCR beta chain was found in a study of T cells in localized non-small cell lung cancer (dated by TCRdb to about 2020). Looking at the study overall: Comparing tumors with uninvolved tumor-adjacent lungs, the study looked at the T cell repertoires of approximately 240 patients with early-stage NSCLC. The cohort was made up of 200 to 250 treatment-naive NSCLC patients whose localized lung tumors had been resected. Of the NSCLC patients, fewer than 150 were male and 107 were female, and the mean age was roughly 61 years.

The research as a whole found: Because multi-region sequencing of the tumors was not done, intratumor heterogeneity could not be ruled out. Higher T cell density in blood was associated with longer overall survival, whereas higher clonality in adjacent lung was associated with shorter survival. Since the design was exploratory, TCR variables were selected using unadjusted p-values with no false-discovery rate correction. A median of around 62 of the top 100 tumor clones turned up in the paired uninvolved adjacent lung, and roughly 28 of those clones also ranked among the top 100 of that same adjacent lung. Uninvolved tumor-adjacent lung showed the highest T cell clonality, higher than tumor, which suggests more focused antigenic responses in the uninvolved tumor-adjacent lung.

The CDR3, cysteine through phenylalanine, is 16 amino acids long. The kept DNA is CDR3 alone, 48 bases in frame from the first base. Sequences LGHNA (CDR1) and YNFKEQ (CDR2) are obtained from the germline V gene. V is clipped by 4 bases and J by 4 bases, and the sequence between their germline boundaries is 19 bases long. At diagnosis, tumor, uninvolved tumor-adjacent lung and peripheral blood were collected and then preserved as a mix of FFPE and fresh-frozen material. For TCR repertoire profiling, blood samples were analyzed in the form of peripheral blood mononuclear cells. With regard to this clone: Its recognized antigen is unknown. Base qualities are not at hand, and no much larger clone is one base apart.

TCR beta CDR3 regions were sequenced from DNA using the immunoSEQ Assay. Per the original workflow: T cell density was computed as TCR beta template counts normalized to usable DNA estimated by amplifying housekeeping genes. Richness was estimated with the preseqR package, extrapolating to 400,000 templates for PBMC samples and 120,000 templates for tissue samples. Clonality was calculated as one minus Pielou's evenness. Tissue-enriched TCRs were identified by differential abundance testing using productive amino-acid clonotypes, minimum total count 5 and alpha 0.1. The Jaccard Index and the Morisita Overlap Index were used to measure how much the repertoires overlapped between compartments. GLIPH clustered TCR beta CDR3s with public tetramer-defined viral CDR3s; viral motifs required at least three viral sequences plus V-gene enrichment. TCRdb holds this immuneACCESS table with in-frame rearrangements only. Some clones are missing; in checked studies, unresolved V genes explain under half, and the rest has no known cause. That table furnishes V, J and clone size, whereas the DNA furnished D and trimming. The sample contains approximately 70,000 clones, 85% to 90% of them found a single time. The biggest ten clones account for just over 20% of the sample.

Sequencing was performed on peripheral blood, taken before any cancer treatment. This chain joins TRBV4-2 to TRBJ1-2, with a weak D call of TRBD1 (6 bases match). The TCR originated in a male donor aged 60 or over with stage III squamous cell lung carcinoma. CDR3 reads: CASSPLGGGAGYGYTF. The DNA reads TGTGCCAGCAGCCCCCTCGGAGGGGGGGCTGGCTATGGCTACACCTTC.